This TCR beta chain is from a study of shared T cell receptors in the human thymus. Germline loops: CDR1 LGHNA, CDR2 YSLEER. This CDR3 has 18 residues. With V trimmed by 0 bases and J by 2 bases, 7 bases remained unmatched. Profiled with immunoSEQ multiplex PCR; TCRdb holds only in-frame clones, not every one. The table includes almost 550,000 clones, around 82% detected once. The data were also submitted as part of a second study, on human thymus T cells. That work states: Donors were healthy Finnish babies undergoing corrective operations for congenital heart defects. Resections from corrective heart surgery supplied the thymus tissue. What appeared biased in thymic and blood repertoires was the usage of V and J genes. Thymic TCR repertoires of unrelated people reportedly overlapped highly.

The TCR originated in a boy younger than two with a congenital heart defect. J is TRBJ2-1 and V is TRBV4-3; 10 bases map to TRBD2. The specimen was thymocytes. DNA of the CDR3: TGCGCCAGCAGCCAAGATCGGGCAACTAGCGGGGCCTACAATGAGCAGTTCTTC. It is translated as CASSQDRATSGAYNEQFF.